Listed below are T cell receptor beta chains from one sample, sequenced in a study of cytomegalovirus exposure and HLA in healthy donors. TCRdb's table, derived via immunoSEQ multiplex PCR, lists solely in-frame clones and lacks some. The sample includes more than 200,000 clones, about 80% seen only once; the top ten take around 1.8%. Specimen: PBMCs. The source of these receptors is a man younger than 35 in good health and CMV-seronegative. The CDR3 runs from the conserved cysteine through the conserved F or W. The D gene is left open where the match is weak. Only part of the rows carry a size: once, few, many, or a class if the clone is expanded.

>-|TRBV4-3|-|TRBJ1-1
TGCGCCAGCAGCCAAGATCGGGGTCAAGACACTGAAGCTTTCTTT
CASSQDRGQDTEAFF
>-|TRBV7-8|TRBD2|TRBJ2-7
TGTGCCAGCAGCTTTCATAGCGGGAGCTCCTACGAGCAGTACTTC
CASSFHSGSSYEQYF
>few|TRBV6-6|TRBD1|TRBJ1-6
TGTGCCAGCAGTTTTGGACAGGGCGCGCTTGGTTCACCCCTCCACTTT
CASSFGQGALGSPLHF
>-|TRBV27|TRBD2|TRBJ2-5
TGTGCCAGCAGTTTATCCCCCCCGACTAGCCTAAAGGAGACCCAGTACTTC
CASSLSPPTSLKETQYF
>-|TRBV6-5|TRBD1|TRBJ2-7
TGTGCCAGCAGTGGCCGGGACAGCTCCTACGAGCAGTACTTC
CASSGRDSSYEQYF
>-|TRBV30|-|TRBJ1-6
TGTGCCTGGAGTCATGCGGGGGGGAATTCACCCCTCCACTTT
CAWSHAGGNSPLHF
>once|TRBV5-8|-|TRBJ2-1
TGTGCCAGCAGCTGGGCGTTGCTAGCGTTCAATGAGCAGTTCTTC
CASSWALLAFNEQFF
>few|TRBV7-9|-|TRBJ2-2
TGTGCCAGCAGCTCCGGTGACACCGGTACCGGGGAGCTGTTTTTT
CASSSGDTGTGELFF
>-|TRBV6-1|-|TRBJ1-2
TGTGCCAGCGCGGGGGCGCAGAGCTATGGCTACACCTTC
CASAGAQSYGYTF
>-|TRBV7-2|TRBD1|TRBJ1-5
TGTGCCAGCAGCTCCGACAGGGGGAAAGATCAGCCCCAGCATTTT
CASSSDRGKDQPQHF
>-|TRBV11-3|-|TRBJ2-2
TGTGCCAGCAGCTCTGCTCCCGACAGTGGGGAAACCGGGGAGCTGTTTTTT
CASSSAPDSGETGELFF
>few|TRBV21-1|-|TRBJ2-1
TGTGCCAGCAGCTGGCAGAACAATGAGCAGTTCTTC
CASSWQNNEQFF
>-|TRBV18|-|TRBJ2-5
TGTGCCAGCTCGCACTCTTCCCAAGAGACCCAGTACTTC
CASSHSSQETQYF
>-|TRBV7-9|-|TRBJ2-5
TGTGCCAGCAGCTTAAAGGGGACTGCTCAGTGGTACTTC
CASSLKGTAQWYF
>-|TRBV6-4|-|TRBJ2-1
TGTGCCAGCAGTGAATTAGCGGATCCCTACAATGAGCAGTTCTTC
CASSELADPYNEQFF
>-|TRBV7-9|-|TRBJ2-7
TGTGCCAGCAGCTCAACCGGGACTTCTTACGAGCAGTACTTC
CASSSTGTSYEQYF
>-|TRBV10-3|-|TRBJ2-2
TGTGCCATCAGTCCCCTGGAGGGGGGGTTTGACACCGGGGAGCTGTTTTTT
CAISPLEGGFDTGELFF
>-|TRBV7-9|TRBD1|TRBJ2-7
TGTGCCAGCAGCCCCTGGGACAGGCGAGACTACGAGCAGTACTTC
CASSPWDRRDYEQYF
>-|TRBV9|TRBD1|TRBJ1-2
TGTGCCAGCAGCGTCCAGGGGGCTCAAGGCTACACCTTC
CASSVQGAQGYTF
>-|TRBV28|-|TRBJ1-2
TGTGCCAGCAGTCTAGGGGATACAAACTATGGCTACACCTTC
CASSLGDTNYGYTF
>-|TRBV6-5|TRBD1|TRBJ2-5
TGTGCCAGCAGCAGCGGACAGGGGGCTGGGGAGACCCAGTACTTC
CASSSGQGAGETQYF
>-|TRBV7-6|-|TRBJ1-2
TGTGCCAGCAGCCCCCGGGGGTTGGGCTATGGCTACACCTTC
CASSPRGLGYGYTF